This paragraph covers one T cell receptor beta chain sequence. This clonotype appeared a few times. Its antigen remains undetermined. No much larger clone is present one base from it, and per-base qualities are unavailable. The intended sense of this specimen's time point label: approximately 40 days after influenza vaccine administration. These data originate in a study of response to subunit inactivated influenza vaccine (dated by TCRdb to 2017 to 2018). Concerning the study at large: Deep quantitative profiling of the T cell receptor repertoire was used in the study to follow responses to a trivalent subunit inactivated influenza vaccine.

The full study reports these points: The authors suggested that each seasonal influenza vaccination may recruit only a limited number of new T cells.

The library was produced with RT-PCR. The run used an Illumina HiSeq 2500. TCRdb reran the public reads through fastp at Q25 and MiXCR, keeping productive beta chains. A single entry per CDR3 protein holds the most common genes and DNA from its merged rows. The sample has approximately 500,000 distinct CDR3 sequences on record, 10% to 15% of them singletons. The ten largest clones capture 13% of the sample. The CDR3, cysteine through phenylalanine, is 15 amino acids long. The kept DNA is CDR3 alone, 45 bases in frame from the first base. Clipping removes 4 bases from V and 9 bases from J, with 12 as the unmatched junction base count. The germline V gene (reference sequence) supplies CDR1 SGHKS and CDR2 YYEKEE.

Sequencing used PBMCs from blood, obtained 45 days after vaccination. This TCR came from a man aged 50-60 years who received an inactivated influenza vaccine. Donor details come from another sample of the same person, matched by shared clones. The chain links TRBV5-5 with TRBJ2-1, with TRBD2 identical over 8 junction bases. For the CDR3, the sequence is CASSRTSGEVSEQFF. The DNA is TGTGCCAGCAGCCGCACTAGCGGAGAAGTCAGTGAGCAGTTCTTC.